This paragraph covers one TCR beta chain sequence. What it recognizes is unknown. Germline V gene sequence: CDR1 LNHDA, CDR2 SQIVND (reference sequence). Trimming took 3 bases from V and 4 from J, leaving 8 bases between them. This CDR3 region has 13 residues. Diagnosing involved the use of clinical symptoms, serum thyroxine and TRAb, thyroid ultrasound and orbital computed tomography. RNA transcripts served as the template for amplifying TCR beta CDR3 regions. HTBI primers were used for first-round RT-PCR of the TCR CDR3. MiXCR, run by TCRdb on the multiplex PCR reads, gives a single entry per CDR3 protein. The data show approximately 590,000 distinct CDR3 sequences, 15% to 19% seen once. The data originate from a study of T cells in Graves' hyperthyroidism and ophthalmopathy. The wider study: Peripheral blood was secured at the point of initial diagnosis, before any treatment.

Broader study findings: Onset of ophthalmopathy came a median approximately 6.5 months after the model predicted it.

Sequenced material: blood. The V and J genes are TRBV19 and TRBJ2-3; no clear D gene. The clonotype was recovered from a woman under 40 with Graves' hyperthyroidism. The CDR3, as DNA: TGTGCCAGTAGTATCCGACCTGCAGATACGCAGTATTTT. This encodes CASSIRPADTQYF. The full variable domain, rest sourced from reference TRBV19 and TRBJ2-3, is DGGITQSPKYLFRKEGQNVTLSCEQNLNHDAMYWYRQDPGQGLRLIYYSQIVNDFQKGDIAEGYSVSREKKESFPLTVTSAQKNPTAFYLCASSIRPADTQYFGPGTRLTVL.